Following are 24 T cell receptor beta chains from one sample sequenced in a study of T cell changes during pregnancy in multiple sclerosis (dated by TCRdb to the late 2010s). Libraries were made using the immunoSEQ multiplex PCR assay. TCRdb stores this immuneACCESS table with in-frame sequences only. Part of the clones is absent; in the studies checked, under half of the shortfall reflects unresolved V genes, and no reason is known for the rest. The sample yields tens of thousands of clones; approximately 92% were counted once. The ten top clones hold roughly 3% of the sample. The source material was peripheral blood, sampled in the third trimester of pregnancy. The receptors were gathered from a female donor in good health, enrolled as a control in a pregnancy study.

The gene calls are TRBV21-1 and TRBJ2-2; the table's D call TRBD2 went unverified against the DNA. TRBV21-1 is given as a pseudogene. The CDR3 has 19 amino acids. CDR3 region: CASSPMGGAGGPYTGELFF. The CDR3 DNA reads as TGTGCCAGCAGCCCTATGGGAGGAGCGGGGGGGCCGTACACCGGAGAGCTGTTTTTT.

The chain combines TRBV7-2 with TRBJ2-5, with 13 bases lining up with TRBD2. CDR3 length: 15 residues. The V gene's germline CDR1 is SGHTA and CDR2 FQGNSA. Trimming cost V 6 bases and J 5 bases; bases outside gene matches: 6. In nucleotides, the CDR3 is TGTGCCAGCAGTCGGACTAGCGGGGGAGGGGAGACCCAGTACTTC. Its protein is CASSRTSGGGETQYF.

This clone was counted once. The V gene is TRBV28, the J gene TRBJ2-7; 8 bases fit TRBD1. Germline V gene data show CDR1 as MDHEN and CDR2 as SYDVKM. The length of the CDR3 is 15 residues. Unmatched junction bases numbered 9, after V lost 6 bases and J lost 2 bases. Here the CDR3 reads CASREVGTGAYEQYF. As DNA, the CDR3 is TGTGCCAGCAGAGAAGTGGGGACAGGAGCCTACGAGCAGTACTTC. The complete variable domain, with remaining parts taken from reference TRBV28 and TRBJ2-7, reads DVKVTQSSRYLVKRTGEKVFLECVQDMDHENMFWYRQDPGLGLRLIYFSYDVKMKEKGDIPEGYSVSREKKERFSLILESASTNQTSMYLCASREVGTGAYEQYFGPGTRLTVT.

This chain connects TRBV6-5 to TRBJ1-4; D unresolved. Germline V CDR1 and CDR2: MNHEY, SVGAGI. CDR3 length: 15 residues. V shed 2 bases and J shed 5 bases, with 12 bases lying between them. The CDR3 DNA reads TGTGCCAGCAGTTACAGCTCTGGGCCCAATGAAAAACTGTTTTTT. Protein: CASSYSSGPNEKLFF.

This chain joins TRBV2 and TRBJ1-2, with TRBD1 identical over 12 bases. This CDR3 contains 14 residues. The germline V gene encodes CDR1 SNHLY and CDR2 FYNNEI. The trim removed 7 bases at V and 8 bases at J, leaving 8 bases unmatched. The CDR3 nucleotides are TGTGCCAGCACTGAGGGACAGGGGGCGCCCGGCTACACCTTC. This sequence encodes CASTEGQGAPGYTF.

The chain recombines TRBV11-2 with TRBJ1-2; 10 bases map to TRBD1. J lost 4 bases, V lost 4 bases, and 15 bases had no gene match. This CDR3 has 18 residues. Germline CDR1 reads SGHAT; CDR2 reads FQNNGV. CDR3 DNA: TGTGCCAGCAGCTACTTCCGGGACAGGGGTGCGGGGGGCTATGGCTACACCTTC. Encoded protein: CASSYFRDRGAGGYGYTF.

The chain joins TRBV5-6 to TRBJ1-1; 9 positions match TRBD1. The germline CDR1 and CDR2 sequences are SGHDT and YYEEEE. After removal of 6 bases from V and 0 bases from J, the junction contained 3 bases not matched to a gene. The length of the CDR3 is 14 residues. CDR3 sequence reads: CASTRQGVNTEAFF. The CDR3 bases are TGTGCCAGCACCCGACAGGGGGTGAACACTGAAGCTTTCTTT.

CDR3 sequence (DNA): TGTGCCAGCAGCCGACCCCGGTCAGGTCAGCCCCAGCATTTT. It specifies CASSRPRSGQPQHF. V and J are TRBV6-6 and TRBJ1-5, with D unresolved. Trimming left V 6 bases short and J 6 bases short, with 15 bases between. The CDR3 has 14 amino acids. Germline assignment: CDR1 MNHNY and CDR2 SVGAGI (reference sequence).

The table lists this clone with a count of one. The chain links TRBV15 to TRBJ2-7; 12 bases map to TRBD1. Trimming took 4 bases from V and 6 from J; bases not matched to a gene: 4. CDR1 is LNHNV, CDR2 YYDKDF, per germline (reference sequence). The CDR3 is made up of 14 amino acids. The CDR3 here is CATSTGTGGAEQYF. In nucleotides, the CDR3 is TGTGCCACCAGCACCGGGACAGGGGGCGCCGAGCAGTACTTC.

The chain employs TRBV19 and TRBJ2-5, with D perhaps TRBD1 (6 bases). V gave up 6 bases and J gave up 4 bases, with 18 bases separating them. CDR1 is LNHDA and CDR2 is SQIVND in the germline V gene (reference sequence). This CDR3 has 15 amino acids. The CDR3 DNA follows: TGTGCCAGTAGGATGACAGGCGCCCGGCTAGAGACCCAGTACTTC. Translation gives CASRMTGARLETQYF.

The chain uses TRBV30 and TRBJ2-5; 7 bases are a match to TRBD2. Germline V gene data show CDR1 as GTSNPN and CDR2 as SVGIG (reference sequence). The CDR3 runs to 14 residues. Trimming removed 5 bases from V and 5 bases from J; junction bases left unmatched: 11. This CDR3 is CAWGWRGSGETQYF. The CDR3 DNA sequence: TGTGCCTGGGGGTGGCGCGGGAGTGGGGAGACCCAGTACTTC. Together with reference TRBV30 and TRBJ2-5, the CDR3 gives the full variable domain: SQTIHQWPATLVQPVGSPLSLECTVEGTSNPNLYWYRQAAGRGLQLLFYSVGIGQISSEVPQNLSASRPQDRQFILSSKKLLLSDSGFYLCAWGWRGSGETQYFGPGTRLLVL.

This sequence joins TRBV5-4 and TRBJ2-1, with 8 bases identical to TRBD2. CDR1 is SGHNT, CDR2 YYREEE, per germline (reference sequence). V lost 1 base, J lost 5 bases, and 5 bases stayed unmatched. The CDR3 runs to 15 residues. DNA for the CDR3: TGTGCCAGCAGCTTGTTCCTAGCGGGTCACAATGAGCAGTTCTTC. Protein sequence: CASSLFLAGHNEQFF.

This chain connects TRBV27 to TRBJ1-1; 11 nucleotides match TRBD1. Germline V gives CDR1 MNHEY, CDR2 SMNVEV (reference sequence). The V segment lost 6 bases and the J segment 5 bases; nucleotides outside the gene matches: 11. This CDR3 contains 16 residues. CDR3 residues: CASSSHGTGGSTEAFF. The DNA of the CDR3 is TGTGCCAGCAGCTCTCACGGGACAGGGGGATCTACTGAAGCTTTCTTT.

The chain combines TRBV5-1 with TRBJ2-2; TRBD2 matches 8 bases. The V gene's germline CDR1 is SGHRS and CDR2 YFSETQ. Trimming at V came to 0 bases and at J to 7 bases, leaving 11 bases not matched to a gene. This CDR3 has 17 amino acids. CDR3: CASSLALGGGPGGELFF. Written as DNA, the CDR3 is TGCGCCAGCAGCTTGGCGTTAGGCGGGGGGCCTGGCGGGGAGCTGTTTTTT.

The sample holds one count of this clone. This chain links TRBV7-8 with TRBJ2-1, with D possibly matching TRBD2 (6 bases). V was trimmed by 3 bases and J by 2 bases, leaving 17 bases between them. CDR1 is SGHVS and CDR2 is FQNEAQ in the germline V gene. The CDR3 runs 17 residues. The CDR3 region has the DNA TGTGCCAGCAGCTTTGGTCGAGCAGGGAGGACCTACAATGAGCAGTTCTTC. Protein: CASSFGRAGRTYNEQFF.

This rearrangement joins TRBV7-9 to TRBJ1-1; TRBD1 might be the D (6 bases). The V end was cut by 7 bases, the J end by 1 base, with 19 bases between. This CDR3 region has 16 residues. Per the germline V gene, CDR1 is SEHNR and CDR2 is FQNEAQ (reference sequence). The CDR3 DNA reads TGTGCCAGCACCAAGTGGGGAAGACAGGAGAACACTGAAGCTTTCTTT. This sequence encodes CASTKWGRQENTEAFF.

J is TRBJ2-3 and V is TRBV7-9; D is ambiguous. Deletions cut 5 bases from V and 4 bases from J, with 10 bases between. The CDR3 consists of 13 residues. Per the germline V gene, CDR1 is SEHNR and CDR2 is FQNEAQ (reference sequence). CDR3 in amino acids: CASSPPVSDTQYF. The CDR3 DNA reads TGTGCCAGCAGCCCCCCGGTCTCAGATACGCAGTATTTT.

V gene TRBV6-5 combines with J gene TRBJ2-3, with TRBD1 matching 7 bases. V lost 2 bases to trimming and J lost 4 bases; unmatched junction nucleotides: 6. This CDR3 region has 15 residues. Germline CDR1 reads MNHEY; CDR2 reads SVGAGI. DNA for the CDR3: TGTGCCAGCAGTTACGGGACAGACGGTTCAGATACGCAGTATTTT. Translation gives CASSYGTDGSDTQYF.

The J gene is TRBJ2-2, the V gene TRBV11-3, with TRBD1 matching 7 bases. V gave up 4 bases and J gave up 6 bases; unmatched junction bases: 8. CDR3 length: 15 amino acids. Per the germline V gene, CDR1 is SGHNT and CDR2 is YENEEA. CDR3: CASSSTGSSAGELFF. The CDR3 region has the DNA TGTGCCAGCAGCTCGACAGGGTCGTCGGCCGGGGAGCTGTTTTTT.

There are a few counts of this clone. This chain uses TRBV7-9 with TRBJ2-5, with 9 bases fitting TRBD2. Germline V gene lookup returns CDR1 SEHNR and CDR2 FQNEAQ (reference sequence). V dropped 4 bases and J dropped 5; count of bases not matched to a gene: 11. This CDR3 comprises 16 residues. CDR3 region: CASSSRLAVRVETQYF. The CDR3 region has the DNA TGTGCCAGCAGCTCGAGACTAGCGGTCAGGGTGGAGACCCAGTACTTC.

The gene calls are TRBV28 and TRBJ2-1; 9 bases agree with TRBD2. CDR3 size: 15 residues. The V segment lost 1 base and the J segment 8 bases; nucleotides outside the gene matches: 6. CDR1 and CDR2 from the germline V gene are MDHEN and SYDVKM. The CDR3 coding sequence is TGTGCCAGCAGTTTATTGGCGACTAGCGGCGATGAGCAGTTCTTC. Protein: CASSLLATSGDEQFF.

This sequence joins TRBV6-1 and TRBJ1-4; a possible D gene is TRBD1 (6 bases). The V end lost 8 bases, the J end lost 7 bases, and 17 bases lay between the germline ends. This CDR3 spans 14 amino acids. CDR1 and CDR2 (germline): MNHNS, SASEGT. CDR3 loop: CASHGGGGGEKLFF. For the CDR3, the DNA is TGTGCCAGCCATGGGGGAGGGGGGGGTGAAAAACTGTTTTTT.

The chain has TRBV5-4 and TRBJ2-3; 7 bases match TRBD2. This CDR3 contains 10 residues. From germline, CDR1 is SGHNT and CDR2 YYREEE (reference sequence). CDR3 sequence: CATGGDTQYF. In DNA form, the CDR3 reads TGTGCTACCGGGGGGGATACGCAGTATTTT.

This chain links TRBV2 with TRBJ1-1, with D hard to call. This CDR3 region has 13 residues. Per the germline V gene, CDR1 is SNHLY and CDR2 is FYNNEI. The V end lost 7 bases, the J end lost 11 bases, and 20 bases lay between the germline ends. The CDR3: CASNDEVDLGAFF. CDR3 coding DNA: TGTGCCAGCAATGACGAAGTCGATCTCGGGGCTTTCTTT.